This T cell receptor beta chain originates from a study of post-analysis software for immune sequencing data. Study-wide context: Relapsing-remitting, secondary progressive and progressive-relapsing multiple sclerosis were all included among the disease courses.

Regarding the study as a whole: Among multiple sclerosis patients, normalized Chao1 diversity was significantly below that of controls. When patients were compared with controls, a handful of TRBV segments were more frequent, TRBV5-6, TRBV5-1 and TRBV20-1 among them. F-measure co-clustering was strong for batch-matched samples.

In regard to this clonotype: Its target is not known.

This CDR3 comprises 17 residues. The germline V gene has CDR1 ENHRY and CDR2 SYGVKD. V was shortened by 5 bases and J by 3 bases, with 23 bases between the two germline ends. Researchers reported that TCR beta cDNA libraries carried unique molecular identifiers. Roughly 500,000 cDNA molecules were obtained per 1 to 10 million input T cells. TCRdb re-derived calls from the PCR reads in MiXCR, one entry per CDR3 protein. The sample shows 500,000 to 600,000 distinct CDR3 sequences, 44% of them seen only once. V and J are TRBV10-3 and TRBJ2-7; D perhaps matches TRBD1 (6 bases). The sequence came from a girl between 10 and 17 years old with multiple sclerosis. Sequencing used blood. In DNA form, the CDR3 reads TGTGCCATCAGTCCTGGCGGGTTCCTAGGGGGAATCTACGAGCAGTACTTC. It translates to CAISPGGFLGGIYEQYF.